This TCR beta chain is from a study of shared clonotypes between healthy human individuals (dated by TCRdb to 2020 to 2021). At the level of the whole study: The cohort included a few men and two women between 18 and 49 years of age. Blood TCR repertoires of about five healthy adults were deeply sequenced to estimate repertoire size and the extent of clonotype sharing between individuals. Per donor, leukapheresis produced somewhere between about 0.94 and 9.5 billion PBMCs. For each donor, CD4 naive and CD4 memory were each run on three plates, CD8 naive on two plates, and CD8 memory on one plate. Libraries were prepared and TCR repertoires were sequenced by different laboratories using diverse techniques, in order to increase sequencing depth and limit assay-specific biases. On the study overall, not on this receptor specifically: Even with the large sequencing depth, rarefaction of the sorted-subset datasets indicated that sequencing was incomplete. Estimated clonotype richness was generally larger for naive than for memory subsets. Because the study included only a small number of donors, the genetic and exposure-history diversity represented was limited. Higher generation probabilities were observed for clonotypes shared by all four sorted-subset donors than for non-shared clonotypes. Sampling was restricted to blood, and TCR repertoires in tissues likely differ from the TCR repertoires found in blood. Pairwise subsampling indicated that sequencing depth was expected to affect the degree of clonotype sharing among donors. Approximately 5% of naive CD4, more than 3% of naive CD8, 2.3% of memory CD4, and approximately 0.39% of memory CD8 clonotypes were shared across several donors.

Worth noting for this clone: It lacks a known antigen. No qualities accompany the bases; no much larger clone lies one base away.

CD8 naive samples consisted of CD45RO-negative cells that were positively selected for CCR7, yielding a CD45RA+CCR7+ population without TemRA cells. Donors were healthy HIV-negative adults with no recently reported acute infections or vaccinations. Every donor was a Caucasian adult living in Nashville, Tennessee, USA. After blood collection by leukapheresis, PBMCs were isolated using Ficoll-Histopaque density gradient centrifugation and then cryopreserved in the vapor phase of liquid nitrogen. Purity and quantity of every magnetically sorted T cell population were checked by analytical flow cytometry. Genomic DNA was isolated from each sorted fraction and quantified by UV absorbance on a Nanodrop 2000c. V and J are truncated by 1 base and 10 bases respectively, leaving an intervening sequence of 11 bases. The CDR3 runs 13 amino acids, cysteine and phenylalanine included. Of the read, only the CDR3 DNA is kept; its 39 bases are in frame from base 1. CDR1 SGHTA and CDR2 FQGNSA are derived from the germline V gene.

Using the deep immunoSEQ assay, multiplex PCR amplified TCR CDR3 regions from genomic DNA. For each cell subset, the extracted genomic DNA was distributed evenly across all wells of several immunoSEQ 96-well plates, and each plate served as one replicate. For sorted subsets, each replicate PCR was loaded with around 220 ng genomic DNA, equivalent to approximately 27,000 T cell genomes. Purified libraries were measured with a Qubit 3.0 fluorometer, size-checked on a Bioanalyzer 2100, and measured again with the KAPA Library Quantification kit. A separate single-read 150-cycle Illumina NextSeq 550 flow cell was used to sequence each immunoSEQ 96-well plate. Per the source publication's procedure: Because the immunoSEQ output held only junctional sequences and lacked quality scores, the filtering could not match the filtering applied to full-length reads. To assign V/J genes and CDR3, sequences were annotated using PyIR, a Python wrapper for IgBLAST v1.9, with IMGT germline references. Any read was removed if the V/J assignment was weak (E-value above 1e-6), the CDR3 was missing, or the read contained stop codons, out-of-frame junctions, or ambiguous translated residues. V3J clonotypes were defined by identical inferred V gene, J gene, and CDR3 amino acid sequence. Percentage overlap between repertoires was calculated by dividing the number of shared unique clonotypes by the size of the smaller repertoire. Repertoire richness was assessed with RTK rarefaction, the Chao1 estimator, and Recon v2.1 estimates of unobserved clonotypes. For all TCRbeta clonotypes obtained by the gDNA method from a few donors, generation probabilities were computed with OLGA. TCRdb provides this immuneACCESS table in a form limited to in-frame rearrangements. Some clones are lacking; in checked studies, under half of them reflect an unresolved V gene, and why the rest are absent is not known. V, J and clone size reflect that table, while D and trimming were determined from the DNA. In all, the sample holds about 2,100,000 clones, and 93% of those were seen once. More than 1.5% of the sample is taken by the ten largest.

Sample: naive CD8+ T cells from PBMCs. The cell subset or site label of this sample denotes: CD45RA+CCR7+. The TCR comes from a man aged 18 to 29 in good health. Some clones in this sample may be carry-over from other donors' samples. The sequence joins TRBV7-2 to TRBJ2-1; the D gene cannot be named for sure. The DNA sequence reads TGTGCCAGCAGCTTAGATCCAGCCCGCGAGCAGTTCTTC. The resulting protein is CASSLDPAREQFF.